Listed here are 11 T cell receptor beta chains from one sample, sequenced in a study of blood T cell repertoires in COVID-19. Here immunoSEQ multiplex PCR was the method, and the copy in TCRdb shows in-frame clones only, minus some. The sample comprises 300,000 to 450,000 clones, roughly 86% of which are singletons, and 2.3% rests with the top ten. The source material was peripheral blood. The receptor source for this set is a woman aged 60 to 75 with COVID-19, enrolled during active disease.

This clone was recorded only once. The rearrangement joins TRBV15 to TRBJ1-2; no definite D call. Germline V lookup: CDR1 LNHNV, CDR2 YYDKDF (reference sequence). Between the trimmed V and J ends, which lost 0 bases and 4 bases, there was a span of 15 bases. The CDR3 has 16 residues. The CDR3 is CATSRDFPDIFYGYTF. The CDR3 nucleotides read TGTGCCACCAGCAGAGATTTCCCCGACATATTCTATGGCTACACCTTC.

V usage is TRBV15 and J usage is TRBJ1-5; the D gene is possibly TRBD1 (5 bases). V dropped 6 bases and J dropped 7 bases, with 19 bases sitting between them. The CDR3 runs to 15 residues. Per the germline V gene, CDR1 is LNHNV and CDR2 is YYDKDF (reference sequence). The CDR3 region is CATRVDSPREQPQHF. The CDR3 bases are TGTGCCACCAGAGTCGATTCCCCCAGGGAACAGCCCCAGCATTTT. The whole variable domain, filled in from reference TRBV15 and TRBJ1-5, reads DAMVIQNPRYQVTQFGKPVTLSCSQTLNHNVMYWYQQKSSQAPKLLFHYYDKDFNNEADTPDNFQSRRPNTSFCFLDIRSPGLGDTAMYLCATRVDSPREQPQHFGDGTRLSIL.

This chain joins TRBV5-1 and TRBJ2-1; 9 nucleotides line up with TRBD2. Germline values: CDR1 SGHRS, CDR2 YFSETQ. J gave up 1 base and V 7 bases, and 15 bases lay outside the gene matches. The CDR3 is 18 residues long. The CDR3 spells CASPAARMSGGSYNEQFF. In nucleotides, the CDR3 is TGCGCCAGCCCCGCTGCGAGAATGAGCGGGGGGTCCTACAATGAGCAGTTCTTC.

J is TRBJ2-1 and V is TRBV14; 10 nucleotides align to TRBD1. The CDR3 extends over 16 amino acids. Per the germline V gene, CDR1 is SGHDN and CDR2 is FVKESK. V shed 5 bases, J shed 4 bases, and the junction held 8 bases outside the gene matches. The CDR3 reads CASSGLRQGAYNEQFF. CDR3 nucleotide sequence: TGTGCCAGCAGCGGGCTGAGACAGGGGGCTTACAATGAGCAGTTCTTC.

In DNA form, the CDR3 reads TGTGCCAGCAGCTTTTTCCCCGGACAGGGCTACGAGCAGTACTTC. Protein sequence: CASSFFPGQGYEQYF. The chain employs TRBV7-2 and TRBJ2-7, with 8 positions matching TRBD1. With 3 bases clipped from V and 3 bases from J, the junction kept 7 bases outside the gene matches. Germline assignment: CDR1 SGHTA and CDR2 FQGNSA. The CDR3 runs 15 residues. The variable domain in full, with the rest retrieved from reference TRBV7-2 and TRBJ2-7, is GAGVSQSPSNKVTEKGKDVELRCDPISGHTALYWYRQSLGQGLEFLIYFQGNSAPDKSGLPSDRFSAERTGGSVSTLTIQRTQQEDSAVYLCASSFFPGQGYEQYFGPGTRLTVT.

The CDR3 loop reads CAIGQGAQNEQFF. The CDR3 DNA sequence: TGTGCCATAGGACAGGGGGCGCAGAATGAGCAGTTCTTC. The chain links TRBV12-3 or TRBV12-4 to TRBJ2-1, with TRBD1 identical over 11 bases. Trimming cost V 10 bases and J 7 bases; bases outside gene matches: 6. CDR3 length: 13 residues.

The rearrangement joins TRBV7-8 to TRBJ1-2; D remains unclear. The CDR3 runs to 14 residues. V gave up 3 bases and J gave up 7 bases, with 15 bases separating them. The germline V gene encodes CDR1 SGHVS and CDR2 FQNEAQ. The CDR3 here is CASSFARTESGYTF. The CDR3 DNA reads as TGTGCCAGCAGCTTTGCGCGTACCGAGTCTGGCTACACCTTC.

This chain joins TRBV12-5 and TRBJ1-1; a possible D gene is TRBD1 (5 bases). CDR1 is LGHNT and CDR2 is FRNRAP in the germline V gene. The CDR3 totals 16 residues. Trimming pared 6 bases from V and 1 base from J, leaving 18 bases between. The CDR3 reads CASGTPAGGWNTEAFF. DNA of the CDR3: TGTGCTAGTGGCACACCCGCGGGGGGGTGGAACACTGAAGCTTTCTTT.

The chain joins TRBV5-5 to TRBJ1-2; D is unresolved. Trimming took off 3 bases at V and 0 bases at J, with 9 bases between the two ends. Germline loops: CDR1 SGHKS, CDR2 YYEKEE (reference sequence). The CDR3 length is 14 residues. Here the CDR3 DNA reads TGTGCCAGCAGCTACGACATTGCTAACTATGGCTACACCTTC. Residues: CASSYDIANYGYTF. The whole variable domain, remainder taken from reference TRBV5-5 and TRBJ1-2, is DAGVTQSPTHLIKTRGQQVTLRCSPISGHKSVSWYQQVLGQGPQFIFQYYEKEERGRGNFPDRFSARQFPNYSSELNVNALLLGDSALYLCASSYDIANYGYTFGSGTRLTVV.

The V call is TRBV18, the J call TRBJ2-1; 7 bases match TRBD1. The CDR3 runs 14 residues. The germline gives CDR1 KGHSH, CDR2 LQKENI. Unmatched junction bases numbered 4, after V lost 3 bases and J lost 5 bases. The CDR3 protein is CASSPRQGDNEQFF. As DNA, the CDR3 is TGTGCCAGCTCACCGCGACAGGGAGACAATGAGCAGTTCTTC. The entire variable domain, with the rest obtained from reference TRBV18 and TRBJ2-1, is as follows: NAGVMQNPRHLVRRRGQEARLRCSPMKGHSHVYWYRQLPEEGLKFMVYLQKENIIDESGMPKERFSAEFPKEGPSILRIQQVVRGDSAAYFCASSPRQGDNEQFFGPGTRLTVL.

This clone was found once. V gene TRBV7-8 combines with J gene TRBJ2-4; no definite D call. CDR3 length: 14 amino acids. Germline values: CDR1 SGHVS, CDR2 FQNEAQ. Trimming pared 1 base from V and 0 bases from J, leaving 4 bases between. CDR3 sequence: CASSLELAKNIQYF. As DNA, the CDR3 is TGTGCCAGCAGCTTAGAGCTAGCCAAAAACATTCAGTACTTC. The variable domain in full, completed from reference TRBV7-8 and TRBJ2-4, reads GAGVSQSPRYKVAKRGQDVALRCDPISGHVSLFWYQQALGQGPEFLTYFQNEAQLDKSGLPSDRFFAERPEGSVSTLKIQRTQQEDSAVYLCASSLELAKNIQYFGAGTRLSVL.